The T cell receptor beta chain under discussion was sequenced for a study of CD8+ T cells in alopecia areata. Study background: Oral tofacitinib, 5 to 10 mg twice daily, was given in an open-label trial.

After isolation, RNA underwent reverse transcription to generate cDNA as the sequencing template. Here immunoSEQ multiplex PCR was the method, and the copy in TCRdb shows in-frame clones only, minus some. The sample has some 180,000 clones, around 63% seen once. The investigators collected lesional scalp punch biopsies and peripheral blood from alopecia areata patients. Trimming removed 11 bases at V and 2 bases at J, with 12 bases between. The CDR3 extends over 12 amino acids. Looked up from germline, CDR1 is MNHEY and CDR2 is SVGAGI. Sample: CD4+ T cells sorted from blood, taken at week 0. The rearrangement joins TRBV6-5 to TRBJ1-1, with D hard to call. This receptor was obtained from a human donor with alopecia areata. CDR3 nucleotide sequence: TGTGCCTCCATAAAGGGAAACACTGAAGCTTTCTTT. It encodes CASIKGNTEAFF.